These 26 T cell receptor beta chains originate from one sample sequenced in a study of blood T cell repertoires in COVID-19. TCRdb's copy holds only in-frame clones and misses some; the assay was immunoSEQ multiplex PCR. The sample holds tens of thousands of clones, more than 80% seen once. Sequenced input: peripheral blood. The receptors come from a woman aged 55-69 years with acute or convalescent COVID-19.

V gene TRBV7-8 combines with J gene TRBJ1-2; TRBD1 might be the D (5 bases). CDR1 is SGHVS, CDR2 FQNEAQ, per germline. The CDR3 is made up of 15 amino acids. V was pared by 1 base and J by 3 bases, with 12 bases between. This CDR3 is CASSLGQGVYYGYTF. CDR3 coding DNA: TGTGCCAGCAGCTTAGGTCAGGGCGTGTACTATGGCTACACCTTC.

This clone is a singleton in its sample. The chain couples TRBV2 to TRBJ1-4; D gene unclear. Germline V gene lookup returns CDR1 SNHLY and CDR2 FYNNEI. The CDR3 is made up of 15 amino acids. Trimming shortened V by 5 bases and J by 0 bases, and 10 bases separated the two germline ends. CDR3 sequence reads: CASSSKIATNEKLFF. DNA of the CDR3: TGTGCCAGCAGTTCCAAGATAGCAACTAATGAAAAACTGTTTTTT.

As DNA, the CDR3 is TGTGCCAGCCGGCAGCTGACAGGATCAACTAATGAAAAACTGTTTTTT. This translates into CASRQLTGSTNEKLFF. This chain connects TRBV2 to TRBJ1-4, with D perhaps matching TRBD1 (6 bases). Germline V gene lookup returns CDR1 SNHLY and CDR2 FYNNEI. The CDR3 sequence is 16 residues long. Trimming removed 8 bases at V and 0 bases at J, with 16 bases between.

The genes are TRBV6-5 and TRBJ1-1; tentative D call: TRBD1 (5 bases). Between the trimmed V and J ends, which lost 2 bases and 0 bases, there was a span of 10 bases. CDR3 length equals 15 residues. The germline CDR1 and CDR2 sequences are MNHEY and SVGAGI. The CDR3 sequence is CASSYGQGMNTEAFF. The CDR3 nucleotides read TGTGCCAGCAGTTACGGGCAGGGTATGAACACTGAAGCTTTCTTT.

This clone showed up many times. The chain couples TRBV7-8 to TRBJ1-1; no definite D call. Germline V gives CDR1 SGHVS, CDR2 FQNEAQ. The V end was cut by 0 bases, the J end by 2 bases, with 13 bases between. The CDR3 sequence is 16 residues long. The CDR3 DNA sequence: TGTGCCAGCAGCTTAGCGGGTAGCCGCCCTAACACTGAAGCTTTCTTT. Its protein is CASSLAGSRPNTEAFF.

This chain connects TRBV5-4 to TRBJ2-1; a weak D match, TRBD2 (7 bases). V lost 4 bases to trimming and J lost 5 bases, with 22 bases between them. CDR1 SGHNT and CDR2 YYREEE come from the germline V gene (reference sequence). This CDR3 is 17 amino acids long. The CDR3 spells CASSRSRGRGDDNEQFF. The CDR3 bases are TGTGCCAGCAGCCGATCGCGGGGGCGGGGTGATGACAATGAGCAGTTCTTC.

The J gene is TRBJ2-2, the V gene TRBV11-3, with D hard to call. The germline CDR1 and CDR2 sequences are SGHNT and YENEEA. The CDR3 is made up of 16 amino acids. Trimming removed 1 base at V and 2 bases at J, with 11 bases between. The CDR3 protein is CASSLVKPGNTGELFF. The CDR3 nucleotides are TGTGCCAGCAGCTTAGTAAAGCCAGGAAACACCGGGGAGCTGTTTTTT.

This CDR3 reads CSIRTGTHTGELFF. The CDR3 DNA follows: TGCAGCATTCGGACAGGAACTCACACCGGGGAGCTGTTTTTT. The chain couples TRBV29-1 to TRBJ2-2; 7 bases match TRBD1. The germline V gene has CDR1 SQVTM and CDR2 ANQGSEA. CDR3 length: 14 residues. The V and J ends lost 8 bases and 3 bases, in that order; junction bases with no gene match: 9.

This chain connects TRBV7-3 to TRBJ2-2; possibly TRBD1 for D (6 bases). This CDR3 contains 16 residues. Deletions cut 1 base from V and 2 bases from J, with 11 bases between. Germline CDR1 and CDR2: SGHTA and FQGTGA. CDR3 region: CASSLIGGQNTGELFF. The CDR3 nucleotides read TGTGCCAGCAGCTTAATTGGGGGACAAAACACCGGGGAGCTGTTTTTT.

This chain uses TRBV2 with TRBJ1-6; D not resolved. The CDR3 extends over 15 amino acids. CDR1 SNHLY and CDR2 FYNNEI come from the germline V gene. The ends were cut back, 3 bases at V and 7 bases at J, with 13 bases in the middle. CDR3 sequence reads: CASSDPRPGNSPLHF. CDR3 bases: TGTGCCAGCAGTGATCCCAGGCCTGGGAATTCACCCCTCCACTTT.

The V call is TRBV24-1, the J call TRBJ2-7; 9 bases fit TRBD1. J gave up 5 bases and V 2 bases, and 12 bases lay outside the gene matches. Germline V lookup: CDR1 KGHDR, CDR2 SFDVKD. This CDR3 has 17 amino acids. The CDR3, as DNA: TGTGCCACCAGTGATTGCTACGGGACAGGGAGTCCCCACGAGCAGTACGTC. It translates to CATSDCYGTGSPHEQYV.

J is TRBJ1-2 and V is TRBV6-5, with 9 positions matching TRBD1. The CDR3 loop spans 14 amino acids. V shed 6 bases, J shed 4 bases, and the junction held 6 bases outside the gene matches. CDR1 and CDR2 from the germline V gene are MNHEY and SVGAGI. CDR3 sequence: CASRDRGMAYGYTF. Written as DNA, the CDR3 is TGTGCCAGCAGGGACAGGGGCATGGCCTATGGCTACACCTTC.

The chain joins TRBV27 to TRBJ2-7; 8 bases fit TRBD2. V shed 4 bases and J 6 bases; nucleotides not matched to a gene: 8. Germline values: CDR1 MNHEY, CDR2 SMNVEV (reference sequence). There are 14 residues in the CDR3. Here the CDR3 reads CASSWRGAFGEQYV. For the CDR3, the DNA is TGTGCCAGCAGTTGGCGGGGGGCCTTCGGCGAGCAGTACGTC.

The chain is built from TRBV9 and TRBJ1-2, with 10 bases aligning to TRBD1. Germline CDR1 and CDR2: SGDLS and YYNGEE. The CDR3 has 17 amino acids. V shed 4 bases, J shed 4 bases, and the junction held 13 bases outside the gene matches. The CDR3 protein is CASSIHDRDRGSYGYTF. CDR3 DNA sequence: TGTGCCAGCAGCATTCATGACCGGGACAGGGGAAGCTATGGCTACACCTTC. Together with reference TRBV9 and TRBJ1-2, the CDR3 gives the full variable domain: DSGVTQTPKHLITATGQRVTLRCSPRSGDLSVYWYQQSLDQGLQFLIQYYNGEERAKGNILERFSAQQFPDLHSELNLSSLELGDSALYFCASSIHDRDRGSYGYTFGSGTRLTVV.

V is TRBV7-2 and J is TRBJ1-1; a weak D match, TRBD1 (5 bases). In germline, CDR1 is SGHTA, CDR2 FQGNSA. V was shortened by 7 bases and J by 2 bases, with 14 bases between the two germline ends. This CDR3 contains 14 residues. The DNA of the CDR3 is TGTGCCAGCACCGTTGGGGCAGCCAACACTGAAGCTTTCTTT. Translation: CASTVGAANTEAFF. Full variable domain (remainder filled in from reference TRBV7-2 and TRBJ1-1): GAGVSQSPSNKVTEKGKDVELRCDPISGHTALYWYRQSLGQGLEFLIYFQGNSAPDKSGLPSDRFSAERTGGSVSTLTIQRTQQEDSAVYLCASTVGAANTEAFFGQGTRLTVV.

This chain links TRBV6-4 with TRBJ2-1; D is perhaps TRBD2 (6 bases). V was shortened by 5 bases and J by 6 bases, with 17 bases between the two germline ends. Germline loops: CDR1 MRHNA, CDR2 SNTAGT. The CDR3 has 15 amino acids. The CDR3 is CASSSNGPRGNEQFF. The CDR3 coding sequence is TGTGCCAGCAGTAGTAACGGACCGCGGGGCAATGAGCAGTTCTTC.

This chain connects TRBV5-6 to TRBJ1-3; D not certain. The CDR3 is made up of 13 amino acids. The V gene's germline CDR1 is SGHDT and CDR2 YYEEEE. Trimming left V 2 bases short and J 3 bases short, with 6 bases between. The DNA of the CDR3 is TGTGCCAGCAGCTTTCCAGGTGGAAACACCATATATTTT. Translating it yields CASSFPGGNTIYF.

CDR3 sequence reads: CAISEGLAGGQETQYF. The CDR3 DNA reads TGTGCCATCAGTGAGGGATTAGCGGGGGGGCAAGAGACCCAGTACTTC. The chain couples TRBV10-3 to TRBJ2-5, with 11 nucleotides matching TRBD2. The CDR3 is 16 amino acids. Losses at the gene ends were 2 bases for V and 2 bases for J; bases not matched to a gene: 4. CDR1 is ENHRY and CDR2 is SYGVKD in the germline V gene.

The chain combines TRBV6-6 with TRBJ1-2; the D gene is possibly TRBD1 (5 bases). Germline values: CDR1 MNHNY, CDR2 SVGAGI (reference sequence). Trimming cost V 2 bases and J 1 base, with 11 bases left between them. The CDR3 has 15 amino acids. CDR3: CASSYGGGGNYGYTF. In DNA form, the CDR3 reads TGTGCCAGCAGTTACGGGGGGGGAGGTAACTATGGCTACACCTTC.

This clone was picked up one time. The rearrangement uses TRBV18 and TRBJ1-2, with D uncertain. Germline CDR1 KGHSH, CDR2 LQKENI. Trimming took off 3 bases at V and 3 bases at J, with 17 bases between the two ends. This CDR3 spans 16 amino acids. Here the CDR3 reads CASSPLQDAADYGYTF. CDR3 coding DNA: TGTGCCAGCTCACCTCTACAAGATGCGGCCGACTATGGCTACACCTTC.

This rearrangement joins TRBV6-5 to TRBJ1-1, with 7 bases fitting TRBD1. Germline CDR1 and CDR2: MNHEY and SVGAGI. The CDR3 extends over 16 amino acids. After removal of 3 bases from V and 0 bases from J, the junction contained 7 bases not matched to a gene. Here the CDR3 DNA reads TGTGCCAGCAGTTATCTCGGGACAGCCATGAACACTGAAGCTTTCTTT. It is translated as CASSYLGTAMNTEAFF.

This clone has just one count. CDR3 bases: TGCGCCAGCAGCCAAGCGGACATGGGGTTTTCCTACAATGAGCAGTTCTTC. Translated: CASSQADMGFSYNEQFF. The chain combines TRBV4-1 with TRBJ2-1; tentatively, D is TRBD1 (5 bases). The CDR3 totals 17 residues. CDR1 MGHRA and CDR2 YSYEKL come from the germline V gene. Trimming stripped 1 base from V and 1 base from J, with 14 bases between.

This clone appeared many times. The rearrangement links TRBV19 to TRBJ1-4; TRBD1 matches 7 bases. V lost 7 bases, J lost 10 bases, and 12 bases stayed unmatched. The V gene's germline CDR1 is LNHDA and CDR2 SQIVND (reference sequence). This CDR3 is 14 amino acids long. The CDR3 DNA sequence: TGTGCCAGTACCGAACAGGGGCTTAGTGGAAAACTGTTTTTT. Protein sequence: CASTEQGLSGKLFF.

The rearrangement uses TRBV3-1 (or the pseudogene TRBV3-2) and TRBJ1-3, with 7 bases that match TRBD1. Unmatched junction bases numbered 2, after V lost 4 bases and J lost 5 bases. CDR1 is LGHDT, CDR2 YNNKEL, per germline (reference sequence). The CDR3 has 13 amino acids. The CDR3 region has the DNA TGTGCCAGCAGCCGGGGACAGCGAAACACCATATATTTT. Its protein product is CASSRGQRNTIYF.

V gene TRBV30 combines with J gene TRBJ1-6; 8 bases match TRBD1. The CDR3 is 13 residues long. Germline CDR1 GTSNPN, CDR2 SVGIG (reference sequence). The junction had 5 bases not matched to a gene; V was cut back by 4 bases and J by 9 bases. CDR3 bases: TGTGCCTGGACCACAGGGGGGACTTCACCCCTCCACTTT. Encoded protein: CAWTTGGTSPLHF.

V gene TRBV7-2 combines with J gene TRBJ1-5; 7 nucleotides line up with TRBD1. CDR1 and CDR2 (germline): SGHTA, FQGNSA. The J segment lost 6 bases and the V segment lost 0 bases, leaving 17 bases of the junction unmatched. The CDR3 spans 19 residues. CDR3 sequence: CASSLAATGRFGLSQPQHF. The CDR3 region has the DNA TGTGCCAGCAGCTTAGCAGCGACAGGGCGTTTCGGTTTGAGTCAGCCCCAGCATTTT.